This T cell receptor beta chain was recovered during a study of T cells in Graves' hyperthyroidism and ophthalmopathy. Study details: Peripheral blood sampling occurred at initial diagnosis, before any treatment.

PBMCs came from over 8.5 ml fresh peripheral blood. Regions amplified from RNA transcripts were the TCR beta CDR3 regions. First-round RT-PCR with HTBI primers amplified the TCR CDR3 region. TCRdb reanalysed the multiplex PCR reads using MiXCR and keeps one entry per CDR3 protein. Here the sample spans over 700,000 distinct CDR3 sequences, roughly 40% being singletons. In its sample, this clonotype was seen many times. Its antigen is currently unknown. Findings and caveats of the study: Most thyroid clonotypes with frequency above 0.001 were detected in blood. A model using 13 V-J features told ophthalmopathy apart from stable hyperthyroidism.

Trimming shortened V by 4 bases and J by 3 bases, and 15 bases separated the two germline ends. Germline loops: CDR1 SGHVS, CDR2 FNYEAQ. There are 15 residues in the CDR3. The sequenced sample consisted of blood. This sequence was found in a man aged 18 to 29 with Graves' hyperthyroidism. This rearrangement joins TRBV7-6 to TRBJ1-1; D unclear. CDR3 residues: CASSSWGVADTEAFF. CDR3 nucleotides: TGTGCCAGCAGCTCCTGGGGTGTGGCGGACACTGAAGCTTTCTTT.